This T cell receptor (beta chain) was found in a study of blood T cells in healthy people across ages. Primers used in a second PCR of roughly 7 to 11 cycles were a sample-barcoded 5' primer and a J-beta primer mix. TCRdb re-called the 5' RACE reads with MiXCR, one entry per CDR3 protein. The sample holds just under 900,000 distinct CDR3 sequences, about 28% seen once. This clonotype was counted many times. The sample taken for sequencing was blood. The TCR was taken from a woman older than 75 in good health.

In nucleotides, the CDR3 is TGTGCCAGCAGCGTAGCCGGGACAGGAAGGACAGATACGCAGTATTTT. Translating gives CASSVAGTGRTDTQYF. V is TRBV9 and J is TRBJ2-3, with 8 bases fitting TRBD1. Germline CDR1 and CDR2: SGDLS and YYNGEE. V gave up 0 bases and J gave up 3 bases; unmatched junction bases: 6. The length of the CDR3 is 16 residues.